This T cell receptor beta chain was observed in a study of T cell repertoires in cytomegalovirus infection (dated by TCRdb to between 2018 and 2020). Background on the whole study: Donor HLA type was relevant to the analysis, because carriage of CMV infection together with the matching HLA type was indicated by public TCR beta signatures. What the study reported, not specific to this receptor: In both this cohort and an independent approximately 350-donor cohort, the cumulative frequency of public TCR beta family members distinguished carriers of CMV infection plus the relevant HLA type. The ex vivo response was dominated by HLA-C-restricted CMV-specific TCR beta clonotypes, which also provided the single most frequent clonotype in two of eight donors.

Sequencing instrument: Illumina HiSeq 1500. In TCRdb, the public reads were trimmed at Q25 with fastp and aligned with MiXCR, with productive beta chains retained. One record per CDR3 amino acid sequence lists the most common genes and DNA. The sample table records roughly 320,000 distinct CDR3 sequences; approximately 9.5% of these occur just once. The ten largest clones take up approximately 4.5% of the sample. At the junction V is shortened by 4 bases and J by 1 base; bases outside the gene matches: 6. From the germline V gene, CDR1 is MNHNS and CDR2 is SASEGT. The CDR3 has 16 amino acids, counting the end cysteine and phenylalanine. Solely the CDR3 DNA is kept, with 48 bases framed from the first base. The sample holds a few counts of this clonotype. Its antigen has not been determined. It has no much larger one-base neighbor in the sample; base qualities were not kept.

The chain couples TRBV6-1 to TRBJ2-2; TRBD1 matches 7 bases in the middle. Sequenced input: PBMCs. The sequence derives from a human donor in good health (CMV status not recorded). Some clones in this sample may be carry-over from other donors' samples. The nucleotide sequence is TGTGCCAGCAGTGGACCGACAGGGATGAACACCGGGGAGCTGTTTTTT. Its protein reads: CASSGPTGMNTGELFF.